This record covers a single T cell receptor (beta chain). Its antigen remains unknown. J lost 4 bases, V lost 4 bases, and 5 bases had no gene match. The germline V gene has CDR1 MDHEN and CDR2 SYDVKM. This CDR3 has 15 residues. Naive-designated CD8 cells lacked CD45RO, were positively enriched for CCR7, and omitted terminally differentiated effector memory CD45RA+ cells. This record comes from a study of shared clonotypes between healthy human individuals. At the level of the study: Each donor had three CD4 naive, three CD4 memory, two CD8 naive and one CD8 memory plate. Study-wide results and limits: The study found roughly 5.3% of naive CD4 clonotypes shared across a few donors.

For every subset, genomic DNA was evenly distributed across several immunoSEQ plates. It was roughly 210 ng DNA, approximately 28,000 T cell genomes, that sorted-subset replicate PCRs used. The data were produced by immunoSEQ multiplex PCR, yet TCRdb's version contains in-frame clones alone and is incomplete. The sample contains about 2 million clones, just under 95% of which appear only once. The sequenced material came from naive CD8+ T cells sorted from blood. The receptor comes from a man younger than 35 in good health. The chain combines TRBV28 with TRBJ1-2; 11 positions agree with TRBD1. The CDR3, as DNA: TGTGCCAGCAGTTCGCCGGGACAGGGGGTCTATGGCTACACCTTC. Translation: CASSSPGQGVYGYTF.